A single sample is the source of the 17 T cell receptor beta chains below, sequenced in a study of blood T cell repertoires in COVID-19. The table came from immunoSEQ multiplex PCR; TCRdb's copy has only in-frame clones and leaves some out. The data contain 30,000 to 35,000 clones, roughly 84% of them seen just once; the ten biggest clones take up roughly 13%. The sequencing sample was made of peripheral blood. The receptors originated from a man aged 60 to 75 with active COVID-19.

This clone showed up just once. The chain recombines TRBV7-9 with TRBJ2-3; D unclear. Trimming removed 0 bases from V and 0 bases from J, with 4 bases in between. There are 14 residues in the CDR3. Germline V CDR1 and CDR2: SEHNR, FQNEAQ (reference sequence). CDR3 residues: CASSLAGSTDTQYF. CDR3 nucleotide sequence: TGTGCCAGCAGCTTAGCTGGCAGCACAGATACGCAGTATTTT.

The CDR3 DNA reads TGTGCCAGCAGTCCGACAGGAGATCTAGACGACGAGCAGTACTTC. Its translation: CASSPTGDLDDEQYF. The V gene is TRBV27, the J gene TRBJ2-7; a possible D gene is TRBD1 (6 bases). V was pared by 5 bases and J by 5 bases, with 19 bases between. Germline-derived CDR1 and CDR2 are MNHEY and SMNVEV (reference sequence). This CDR3 comprises 15 residues.

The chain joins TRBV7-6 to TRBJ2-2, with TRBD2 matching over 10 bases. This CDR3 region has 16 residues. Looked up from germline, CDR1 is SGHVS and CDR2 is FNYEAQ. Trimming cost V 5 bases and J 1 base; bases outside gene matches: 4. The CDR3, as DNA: TGTGCCAGCAGCCAGTTAGCGGGGGGGAACACCGGGGAGCTGTTTTTT. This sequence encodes CASSQLAGGNTGELFF.

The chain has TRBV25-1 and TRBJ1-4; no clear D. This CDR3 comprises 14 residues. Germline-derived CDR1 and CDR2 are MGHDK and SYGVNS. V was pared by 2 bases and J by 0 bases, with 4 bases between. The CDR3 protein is CASSERATNEKLFF. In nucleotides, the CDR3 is TGTGCCAGCAGTGAACGGGCAACTAATGAAAAACTGTTTTTT.

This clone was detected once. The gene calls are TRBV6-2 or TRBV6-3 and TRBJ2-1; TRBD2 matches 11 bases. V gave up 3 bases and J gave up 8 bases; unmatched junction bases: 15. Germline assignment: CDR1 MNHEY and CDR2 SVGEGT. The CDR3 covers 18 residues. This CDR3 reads CASSYSPLTSGSRDEQFF. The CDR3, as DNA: TGTGCCAGCAGTTATTCCCCCCTAACTAGCGGGAGTCGCGATGAGCAGTTCTTC.

The CDR3 loop is CASSIQRASSEQPQHF. In DNA form, the CDR3 reads TGTGCCAGTAGTATCCAGAGGGCCTCAAGCGAGCAGCCCCAGCATTTT. This chain uses TRBV19 with TRBJ1-5; D ambiguous. This CDR3 spans 16 amino acids. The V and J ends lost 3 bases and 7 bases respectively, with 19 bases between them. Germline V CDR1 and CDR2: LNHDA, SQIVND (reference sequence).

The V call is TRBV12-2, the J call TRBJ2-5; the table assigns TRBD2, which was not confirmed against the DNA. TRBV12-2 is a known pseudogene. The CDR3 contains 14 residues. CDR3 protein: CASRLMGGQETQYF. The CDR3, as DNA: TGTGCAAGTCGCTTAATGGGGGGGCAAGAGACCCAGTACTTC.

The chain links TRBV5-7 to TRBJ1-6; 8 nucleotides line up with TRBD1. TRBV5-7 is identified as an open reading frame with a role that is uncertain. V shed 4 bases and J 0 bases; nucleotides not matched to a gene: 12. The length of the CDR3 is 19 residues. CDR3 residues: CASSLTDRARSSYNSPLHF. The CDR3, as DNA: TGTGCCAGCAGCCTCACGGACAGGGCCCGAAGCTCCTATAATTCACCCCTCCACTTT.

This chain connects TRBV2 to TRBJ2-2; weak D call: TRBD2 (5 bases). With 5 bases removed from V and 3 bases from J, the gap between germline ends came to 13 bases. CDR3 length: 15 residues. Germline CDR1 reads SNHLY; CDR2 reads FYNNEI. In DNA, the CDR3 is TGTGCCAGCAGTATCACGACTATAGACACCGGGGAGCTGTTTTTT. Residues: CASSITTIDTGELFF.

CDR3 DNA sequence: TGTGCCAGCAGTTGGGGGACAGGCCCTCGCCAGCAGTTCTTC. Encoded protein: CASSWGTGPRQQFF. V usage is TRBV6-5 and J usage is TRBJ2-1; 8 nucleotides match TRBD1. This CDR3 is 14 amino acids long. V was clipped by 4 bases and J by 11 bases; unmatched bases: 10. The germline V gene encodes CDR1 MNHEY and CDR2 SVGAGI.

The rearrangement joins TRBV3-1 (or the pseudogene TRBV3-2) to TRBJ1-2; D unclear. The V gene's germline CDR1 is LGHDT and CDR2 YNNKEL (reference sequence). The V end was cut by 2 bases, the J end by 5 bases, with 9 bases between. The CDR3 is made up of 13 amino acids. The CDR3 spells CASSQSERYGYTF. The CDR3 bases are TGTGCCAGCAGCCAATCCGAGAGGTATGGCTACACCTTC.

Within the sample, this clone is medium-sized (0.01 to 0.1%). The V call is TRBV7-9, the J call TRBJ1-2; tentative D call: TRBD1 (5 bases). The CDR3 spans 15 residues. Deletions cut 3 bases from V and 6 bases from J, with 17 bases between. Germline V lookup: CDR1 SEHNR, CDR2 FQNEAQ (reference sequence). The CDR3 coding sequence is TGTGCCAGCAGCTTCGGGGGAGGGTTAGAGCATGGCTACACCTTC. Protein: CASSFGGGLEHGYTF.

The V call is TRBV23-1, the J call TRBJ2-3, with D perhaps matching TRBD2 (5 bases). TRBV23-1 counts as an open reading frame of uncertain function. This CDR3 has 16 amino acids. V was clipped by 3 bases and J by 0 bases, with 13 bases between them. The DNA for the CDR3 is TGCGCCAGCAGTCATTCTGAGCGGAATAGCACAGATACGCAGTATTTT. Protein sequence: CASSHSERNSTDTQYF.

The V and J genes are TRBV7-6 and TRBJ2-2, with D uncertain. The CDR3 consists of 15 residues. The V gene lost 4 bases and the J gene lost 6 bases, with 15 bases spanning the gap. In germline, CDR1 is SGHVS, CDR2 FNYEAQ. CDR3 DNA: TGTGCCAGCAGCTCCTCCGATATTCGGGCCGGGGAGCTGTTTTTT. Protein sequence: CASSSSDIRAGELFF.

CDR3 in DNA: TGTGCCAGTAGTTACGACAGGGGGCGAGGCGGCTACACCTTC. As protein: CASSYDRGRGGYTF. The chain joins TRBV19 to TRBJ1-2; 10 nucleotides agree with TRBD1. The CDR3 has 14 amino acids. The V and J ends lost 5 bases and 8 bases, in that order; junction bases with no gene match: 8. CDR1 is LNHDA and CDR2 is SQIVND in the germline V gene (reference sequence). Together with reference TRBV19 and TRBJ1-2, the CDR3 gives the full variable domain: DGGITQSPKYLFRKEGQNVTLSCEQNLNHDAMYWYRQDPGQGLRLIYYSQIVNDFQKGDIAEGYSVSREKKESFPLTVTSAQKNPTAFYLCASSYDRGRGGYTFGSGTRLTVV.

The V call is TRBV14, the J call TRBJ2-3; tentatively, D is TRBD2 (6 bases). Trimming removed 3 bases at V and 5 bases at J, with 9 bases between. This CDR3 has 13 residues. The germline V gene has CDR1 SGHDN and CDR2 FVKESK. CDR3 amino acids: CASSQGLGDTQYF. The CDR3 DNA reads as TGTGCCAGCAGCCAGGGACTGGGAGATACGCAGTATTTT.

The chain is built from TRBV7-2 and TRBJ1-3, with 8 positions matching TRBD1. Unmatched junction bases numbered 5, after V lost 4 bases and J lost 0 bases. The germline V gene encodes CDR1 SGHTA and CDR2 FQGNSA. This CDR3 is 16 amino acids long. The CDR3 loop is CASSWSGQGSGNTIYF. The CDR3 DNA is TGTGCCAGCAGCTGGTCCGGACAGGGCTCTGGAAACACCATATATTTT. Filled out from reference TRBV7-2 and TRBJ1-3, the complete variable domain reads GAGVSQSPSNKVTEKGKDVELRCDPISGHTALYWYRQSLGQGLEFLIYFQGNSAPDKSGLPSDRFSAERTGGSVSTLTIQRTQQEDSAVYLCASSWSGQGSGNTIYFGEGSWLTVV.